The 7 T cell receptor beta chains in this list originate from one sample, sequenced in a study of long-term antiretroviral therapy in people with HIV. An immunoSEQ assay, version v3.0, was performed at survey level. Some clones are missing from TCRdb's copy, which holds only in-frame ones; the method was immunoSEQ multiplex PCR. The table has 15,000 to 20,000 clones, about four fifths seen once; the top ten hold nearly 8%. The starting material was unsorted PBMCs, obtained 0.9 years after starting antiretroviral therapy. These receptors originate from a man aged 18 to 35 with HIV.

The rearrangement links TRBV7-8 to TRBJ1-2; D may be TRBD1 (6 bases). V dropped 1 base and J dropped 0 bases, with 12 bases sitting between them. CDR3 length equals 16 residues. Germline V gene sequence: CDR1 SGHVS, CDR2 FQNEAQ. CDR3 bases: TGTGCCAGCAGCTTAGACAGGGTTCTGGCTAACTATGGCTACACCTTC. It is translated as CASSLDRVLANYGYTF.

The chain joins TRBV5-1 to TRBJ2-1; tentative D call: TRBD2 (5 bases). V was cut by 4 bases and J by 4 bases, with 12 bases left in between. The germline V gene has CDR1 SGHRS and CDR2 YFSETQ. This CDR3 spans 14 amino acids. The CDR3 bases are TGCGCCAGCAGCCTACTAGACTTGTACAATGAGCAGTTCTTC. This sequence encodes CASSLLDLYNEQFF.

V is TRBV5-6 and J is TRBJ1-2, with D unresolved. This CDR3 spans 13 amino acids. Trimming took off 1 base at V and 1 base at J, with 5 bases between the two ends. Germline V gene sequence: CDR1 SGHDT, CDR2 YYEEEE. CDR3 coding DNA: TGTGCCAGCAGCTTGACAGTTAACTATGGCTACACCTTC. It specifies CASSLTVNYGYTF.

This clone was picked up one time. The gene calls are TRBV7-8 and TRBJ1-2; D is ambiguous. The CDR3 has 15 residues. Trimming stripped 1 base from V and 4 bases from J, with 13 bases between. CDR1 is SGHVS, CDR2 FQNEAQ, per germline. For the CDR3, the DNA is TGTGCCAGCAGCTTAGATCCGGGAGGTGCCTATGGCTACACCTTC. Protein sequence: CASSLDPGGAYGYTF.

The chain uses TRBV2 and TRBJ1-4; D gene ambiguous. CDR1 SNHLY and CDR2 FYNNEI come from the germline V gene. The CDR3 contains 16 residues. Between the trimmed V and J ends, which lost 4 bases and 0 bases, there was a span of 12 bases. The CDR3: CASSGGVGSTNEKLFF. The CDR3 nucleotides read TGTGCCAGCAGTGGTGGGGTGGGATCAACTAATGAAAAACTGTTTTTT.

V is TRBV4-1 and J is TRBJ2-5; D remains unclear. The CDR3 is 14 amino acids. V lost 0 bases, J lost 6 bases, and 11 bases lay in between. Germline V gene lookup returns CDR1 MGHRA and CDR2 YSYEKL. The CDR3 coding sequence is TGCGCCAGCAGCCAAGACCTGGGAAGGAAGACCCAGTACTTC. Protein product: CASSQDLGRKTQYF.

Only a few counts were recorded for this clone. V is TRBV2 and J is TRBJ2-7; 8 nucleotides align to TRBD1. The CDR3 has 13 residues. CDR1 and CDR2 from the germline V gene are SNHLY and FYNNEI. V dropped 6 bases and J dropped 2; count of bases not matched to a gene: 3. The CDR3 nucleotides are TGTGCCAGCAGGACAGGGGCGGCCTACGAGCAGTACTTC. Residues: CASRTGAAYEQYF.